Listed below are T cell receptor beta chains from one sample, sequenced in a study of monozygotic twins with inflammatory bowel disease. Reanalyzing the 5' RACE reads, TCRdb keeps one entry per CDR3 protein, without DNA. Recorded for this sample: approximately 200,000 distinct CDR3 sequences. The specimen was blood. The source of these receptors is a human donor with ulcerative colitis or Crohn's disease, or a healthy co-twin of an affected twin (not recorded which). Both conserved end residues are part of each CDR3. Each record gives: J gene, V gene, CDR3 protein.

TRBJ1-1 TRBV7-2 CASSLAVGVNTEAFF
TRBJ1-1 TRBV12-3/TRBV12-4 CASSLAAAGMAFF
TRBJ1-4 TRBV25-1 CASSGNEKLFF
TRBJ2-5 TRBV7-9 CASSSIGGTPQETRYF
TRBJ1-6 TRBV6-5 CASSYSAERNSPLHF
TRBJ1-5 TRBV7-8 CASSLSSRGHQPQHF
TRBJ2-5 TRBV20-1 CSARVAQVQETQYF
TRBJ1-6 TRBV12-3/TRBV12-4 CASSLRGTSSPLHF
TRBJ2-7 TRBV29-1 CSVERWMGFSYEQYF
TRBJ2-7 TRBV5-1 CASSSGQLELQYF
TRBJ2-1 TRBV27 CASSFRSSGAWANNEQFF
TRBJ1-3 TRBV5-6 CASSPYRVRNTIYF
TRBJ2-4 TRBV20-1 CSARDYSRGASNIQYF
TRBJ2-3 TRBV2 CASAGGRGDTQYF
TRBJ2-1 TRBV6-4 CASSDRAGGGNEQFF
TRBJ2-7 TRBV20-1 CSATGASYEQYF
TRBJ1-1 TRBV5-5 CASSLWDRGLVNTEAFF
TRBJ1-5 TRBV5-5 CASSLAALNQPQHF
TRBJ2-6 TRBV12-3/TRBV12-4 CASSLVGSGANVLTF
TRBJ1-6 TRBV10-2 CASSESMGNSPLHF
TRBJ2-1 TRBV19 CASQLTPGYNEQFF
TRBJ2-7 TRBV5-1 CASSFRQGAEQYF
TRBJ1-5 TRBV2 CASSVTPGGQPQHF